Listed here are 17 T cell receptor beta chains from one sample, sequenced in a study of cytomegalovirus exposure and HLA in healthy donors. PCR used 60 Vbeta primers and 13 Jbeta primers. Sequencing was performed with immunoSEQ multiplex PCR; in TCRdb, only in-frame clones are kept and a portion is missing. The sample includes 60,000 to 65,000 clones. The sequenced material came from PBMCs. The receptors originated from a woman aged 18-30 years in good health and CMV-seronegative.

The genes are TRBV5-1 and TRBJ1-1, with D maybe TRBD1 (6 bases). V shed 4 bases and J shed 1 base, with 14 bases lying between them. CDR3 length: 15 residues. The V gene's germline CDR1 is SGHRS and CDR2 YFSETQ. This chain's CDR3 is CASSLTQGRNTEAFF. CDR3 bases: TGCGCCAGCAGCCTCACACAGGGAAGGAACACTGAAGCTTTCTTT.

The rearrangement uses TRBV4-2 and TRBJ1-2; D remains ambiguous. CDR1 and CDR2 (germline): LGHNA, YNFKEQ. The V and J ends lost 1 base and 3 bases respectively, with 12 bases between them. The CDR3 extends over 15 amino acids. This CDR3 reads CASSQVEGQDYGYTF. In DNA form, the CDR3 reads TGTGCCAGCAGCCAAGTGGAGGGTCAGGACTATGGCTACACCTTC.

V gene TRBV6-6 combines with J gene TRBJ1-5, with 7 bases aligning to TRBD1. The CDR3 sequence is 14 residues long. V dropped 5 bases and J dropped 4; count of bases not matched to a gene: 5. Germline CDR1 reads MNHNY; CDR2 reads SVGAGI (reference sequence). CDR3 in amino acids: CASSTTGINQPQHF. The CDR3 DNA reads TGTGCCAGCAGTACGACAGGGATAAATCAGCCCCAGCATTTT.

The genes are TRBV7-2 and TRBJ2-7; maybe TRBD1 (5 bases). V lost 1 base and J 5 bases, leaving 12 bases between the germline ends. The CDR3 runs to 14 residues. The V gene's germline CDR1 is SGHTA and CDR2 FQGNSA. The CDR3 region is CASSLGKGIDEQYF. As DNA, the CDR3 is TGTGCCAGCAGCTTAGGGAAGGGGATAGACGAGCAGTACTTC.

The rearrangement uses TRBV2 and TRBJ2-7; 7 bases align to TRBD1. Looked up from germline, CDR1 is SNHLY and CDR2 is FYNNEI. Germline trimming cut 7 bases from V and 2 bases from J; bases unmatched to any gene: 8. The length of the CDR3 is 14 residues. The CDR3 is CASNPGTATYEQYF. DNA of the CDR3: TGTGCCAGCAACCCCGGGACAGCCACCTACGAGCAGTACTTC.

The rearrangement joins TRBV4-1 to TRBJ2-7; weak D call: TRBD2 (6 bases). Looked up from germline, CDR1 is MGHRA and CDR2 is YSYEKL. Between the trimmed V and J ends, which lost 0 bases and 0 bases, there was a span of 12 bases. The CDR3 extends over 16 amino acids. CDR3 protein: CASSQDRGSSSYEQYF. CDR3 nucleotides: TGCGCCAGCAGCCAAGATCGGGGGAGTTCCTCCTACGAGCAGTACTTC.

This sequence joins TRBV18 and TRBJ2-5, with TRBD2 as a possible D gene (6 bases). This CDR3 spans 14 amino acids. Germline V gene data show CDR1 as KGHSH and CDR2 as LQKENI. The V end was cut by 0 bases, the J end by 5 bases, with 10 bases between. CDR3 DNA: TGTGCCAGCTCACCACCAGGGGCGGGGGAGACCCAGTACTTC. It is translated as CASSPPGAGETQYF.

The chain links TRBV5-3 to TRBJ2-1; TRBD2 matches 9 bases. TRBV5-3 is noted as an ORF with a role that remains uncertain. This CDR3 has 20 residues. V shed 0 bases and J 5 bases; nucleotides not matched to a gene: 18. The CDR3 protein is CARSLGYGVVSSGDNNEQFF. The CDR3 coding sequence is TGTGCCAGAAGCTTGGGTTACGGGGTCGTGTCTAGCGGGGACAACAATGAGCAGTTCTTC.

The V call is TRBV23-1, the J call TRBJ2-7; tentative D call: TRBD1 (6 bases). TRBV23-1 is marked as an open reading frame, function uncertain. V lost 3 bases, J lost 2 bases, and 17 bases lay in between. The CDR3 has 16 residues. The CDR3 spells CASSQTRDTSAYEQYF. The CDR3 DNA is TGCGCCAGCAGTCAGACTCGGGACACTTCGGCCTACGAGCAGTACTTC.

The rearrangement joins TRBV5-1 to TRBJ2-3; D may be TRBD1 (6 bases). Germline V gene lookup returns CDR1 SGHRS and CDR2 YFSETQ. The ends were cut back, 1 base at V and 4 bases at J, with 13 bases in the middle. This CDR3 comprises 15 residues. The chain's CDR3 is CASSLMGAFADTQYF. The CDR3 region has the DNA TGCGCCAGCAGCTTGATGGGGGCCTTTGCAGATACGCAGTATTTT. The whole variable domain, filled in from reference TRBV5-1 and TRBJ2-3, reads KAGVTQTPRYLIKTRGQQVTLSCSPISGHRSVSWYQQTPGQGLQFLFEYFSETQRNKGNFPGRFSGRQFSNSRSEMNVSTLELGDSALYLCASSLMGAFADTQYFGPGTRLTVL.

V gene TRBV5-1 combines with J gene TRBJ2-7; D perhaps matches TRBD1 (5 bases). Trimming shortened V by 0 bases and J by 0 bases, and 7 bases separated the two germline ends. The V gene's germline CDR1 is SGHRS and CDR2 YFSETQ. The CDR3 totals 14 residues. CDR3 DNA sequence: TGCGCCAGCAGCTTGGGACAGAACTCCTACGAGCAGTACTTC. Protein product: CASSLGQNSYEQYF.

The CDR3 region has the DNA TGTGCCAGCAGCTTGTCCACAGGTGCTAATGAAAAACTGTTTTTT. It codes for CASSLSTGANEKLFF. The gene calls are TRBV5-6 and TRBJ1-4, with D perhaps TRBD1 (5 bases). V gave up 1 base and J gave up 3 bases, with 10 bases separating them. Germline V CDR1 and CDR2: SGHDT, YYEEEE. The length of the CDR3 is 15 residues.

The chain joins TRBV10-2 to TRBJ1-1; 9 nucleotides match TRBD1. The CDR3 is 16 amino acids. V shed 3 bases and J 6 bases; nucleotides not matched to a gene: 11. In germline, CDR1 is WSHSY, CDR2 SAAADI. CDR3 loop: CASSEFGGQGGSEAFF. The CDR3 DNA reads TGCGCCAGCAGTGAATTCGGGGGACAGGGTGGATCTGAAGCTTTCTTT.

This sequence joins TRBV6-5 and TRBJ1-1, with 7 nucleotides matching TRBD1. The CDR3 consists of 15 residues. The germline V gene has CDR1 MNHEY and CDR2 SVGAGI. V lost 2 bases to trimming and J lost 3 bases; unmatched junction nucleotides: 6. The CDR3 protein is CASSYQVDRDTEAFF. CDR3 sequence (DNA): TGTGCCAGCAGTTACCAGGTAGACAGGGACACTGAAGCTTTCTTT.

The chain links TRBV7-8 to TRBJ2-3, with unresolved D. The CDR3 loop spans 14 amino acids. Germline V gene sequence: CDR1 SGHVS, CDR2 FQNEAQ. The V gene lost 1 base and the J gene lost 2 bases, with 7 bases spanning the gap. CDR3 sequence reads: CASSLETFTDTQYF. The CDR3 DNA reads TGTGCCAGCAGCTTAGAAACATTCACAGATACGCAGTATTTT. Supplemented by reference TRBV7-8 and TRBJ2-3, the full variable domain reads GAGVSQSPRYKVAKRGQDVALRCDPISGHVSLFWYQQALGQGPEFLTYFQNEAQLDKSGLPSDRFFAERPEGSVSTLKIQRTQQEDSAVYLCASSLETFTDTQYFGPGTRLTVL.

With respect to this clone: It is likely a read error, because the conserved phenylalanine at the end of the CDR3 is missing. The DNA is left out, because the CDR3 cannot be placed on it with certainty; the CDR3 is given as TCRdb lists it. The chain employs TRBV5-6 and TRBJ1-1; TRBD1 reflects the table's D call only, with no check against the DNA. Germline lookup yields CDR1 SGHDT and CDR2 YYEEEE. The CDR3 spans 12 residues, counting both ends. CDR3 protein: CASSSYGTGPRV.

CDR3: CSARAQGYTF. The CDR3 DNA sequence: TGCAGTGCTAGGGCTCAGGGGTACACCTTC. The chain joins TRBV20-1 to TRBJ1-2; D is perhaps TRBD1 (6 bases). V lost 3 bases and J lost 11, with 10 bases in between. This CDR3 spans 10 amino acids. Germline V CDR1 and CDR2: DFQATT, SNEGSKA (reference sequence).